The 27 T cell receptor beta chains reported below all come from one sample, sequenced in a study of T cell clones after liver transplantation. Sequencing used immunoSEQ multiplex PCR; TCRdb keeps in-frame clones, though not all of them. The repertoire holds 99,000 or so clones, with 75% to 90% as singletons. The input for sequencing was CD4+ T cells from blood, taken before liver transplant. Every receptor here comes from a human donor who received a liver transplant.

The chain couples TRBV2 to TRBJ1-1, with TRBD1 identical over 7 bases. The CDR3 is 15 residues long. J lost 4 bases, V lost 4 bases, and 9 bases had no gene match. Germline CDR1 is SNHLY and CDR2 is FYNNEI. The CDR3 is CASSVRQGEGTEAFF. CDR3 sequence (DNA): TGTGCCAGCAGTGTCAGACAGGGAGAGGGCACTGAAGCTTTCTTT.

This clone was seen just once. The rearrangement joins TRBV19 to TRBJ1-3, with D possibly matching TRBD1 (5 bases). Germline V gene data show CDR1 as LNHDA and CDR2 as SQIVND (reference sequence). V was trimmed by 7 bases and J by 2 bases, leaving 18 bases between them. The CDR3 is made up of 16 amino acids. CDR3 sequence (DNA): TGTGCCAGTACCCCTCTTGCCGGGACGGCTGGAAACACCATATATTTT. Translation gives CASTPLAGTAGNTIYF. Complete variable domain (other parts from reference TRBV19 and TRBJ1-3): DGGITQSPKYLFRKEGQNVTLSCEQNLNHDAMYWYRQDPGQGLRLIYYSQIVNDFQKGDIAEGYSVSREKKESFPLTVTSAQKNPTAFYLCASTPLAGTAGNTIYFGEGSWLTVV.

The V and J genes are TRBV5-1 and TRBJ1-2; D remains ambiguous. The CDR3 has 11 residues. V lost 3 bases, J lost 8 bases, and 8 bases lay in between. Germline V gives CDR1 SGHRS, CDR2 YFSETQ. Here the CDR3 reads CASSSGRGYTF. DNA of the CDR3: TGCGCCAGCAGCTCCGGACGGGGCTACACCTTC.

This clone was counted between two and nine times. This chain uses TRBV18 with TRBJ2-2, with no clear D. V lost 3 bases and J 6 bases, leaving 17 bases between the germline ends. This CDR3 spans 16 amino acids. CDR1 is KGHSH and CDR2 is LQKENI in the germline V gene. DNA of the CDR3: TGTGCCAGCTCACCCGTTGAGCCCCGCTTCGCCGGGGAGCTGTTTTTT. Protein sequence: CASSPVEPRFAGELFF.

V gene TRBV14 combines with J gene TRBJ2-1, with 8 bases fitting TRBD1. The CDR3 spans 16 residues. The germline V gene has CDR1 SGHDN and CDR2 FVKESK. The junction had 9 bases not matched to a gene; V was cut back by 1 base and J by 7 bases. Here the CDR3 reads CASSQVGWQGANEQFF. CDR3 nucleotide sequence: TGTGCCAGCAGCCAAGTCGGTTGGCAGGGGGCGAATGAGCAGTTCTTC.

In DNA form, the CDR3 reads TGCGCCAGCAGCTCGGGGGCCGGGACTGCCGTGCTGGATGAGCAGTTCTTC. It codes for CASSSGAGTAVLDEQFF. The V call is TRBV5-1, the J call TRBJ2-1; either TRBD1 or TRBD2 may supply D (6 bases each). The germline gives CDR1 SGHRS, CDR2 YFSETQ. The CDR3 contains 17 residues. The V and J ends lost 3 bases and 8 bases respectively, with 24 bases between them.

The genes are TRBV19 and TRBJ2-5; no clear D gene. Germline CDR1 is LNHDA and CDR2 is SQIVND (reference sequence). The CDR3 is made up of 11 amino acids. With 4 bases removed from V and 2 bases from J, the gap between germline ends came to 2 bases. CDR3 nucleotide sequence: TGTGCCAGTAGTAAACAAGAGACCCAGTACTTC. Its translation is CASSKQETQYF.

DNA for the CDR3: TGTGCCAGTAGTAACGGGGGGCGCCACTACGAGCAGTACTTC. Its protein product is CASSNGGRHYEQYF. The V gene is TRBV19, the J gene TRBJ2-7; possible D gene TRBD2, 7 bases. The CDR3 length is 14 residues. Trimming cost V 4 bases and J 3 bases, with 13 bases left between them. Germline V CDR1 and CDR2: LNHDA, SQIVND (reference sequence).

The CDR3 DNA follows: TGCGCCAGCAGCTCGATCGGGGGGTCCTTTGGAAACACCATATATTTT. The encoded protein is CASSSIGGSFGNTIYF. V gene TRBV5-1 combines with J gene TRBJ1-3; tentative D call: TRBD1 (5 bases). With 3 bases removed from V and 3 bases from J, the gap between germline ends came to 16 bases. CDR3 length: 16 amino acids. The germline gives CDR1 SGHRS, CDR2 YFSETQ.

The genes are TRBV2 and TRBJ2-5, with TRBD1 matching over 8 bases. J gave up 1 base and V 5 bases, and 9 bases lay outside the gene matches. Germline V gene lookup returns CDR1 SNHLY and CDR2 FYNNEI. This CDR3 has 16 amino acids. CDR3 nucleotide sequence: TGTGCCAGCAGTCTACTCCCGACAGGGGTCCAAGAGACCCAGTACTTC. This encodes CASSLLPTGVQETQYF.

This chain connects TRBV6-1 to TRBJ2-5; D remains unclear. The DNA end favors TRBJ2-7, so the J call may be wrong. The CDR3 contains 14 residues. Per germline, CDR1 MNHNS and CDR2 SASEGT. CDR3 in DNA: TGTGCCAGCAGCCCTACCCGCGGAGAGTACGAGCAGTACTTC. Translated, it gives CASSPTRGEYEQYF.

This chain joins TRBV25-1 and TRBJ1-3; 7 nucleotides agree with TRBD1. The CDR3 length is 15 residues. Germline-derived CDR1 and CDR2 are MGHDK and SYGVNS. Trimming removed 1 base from V and 4 bases from J; junction bases left unmatched: 4. CDR3: CASSELTGSGNTIYF. The CDR3 DNA sequence: TGTGCCAGCAGTGAATTGACAGGGTCGGGAAACACCATATATTTT.

The V and J genes are TRBV4-2 and TRBJ2-7; no clear D gene. From germline, CDR1 is LGHNA and CDR2 YNFKEQ. The CDR3 has 14 residues. The germline V and J ends were trimmed by 1 base and 4 bases, with 11 bases remaining between them. Written as DNA, the CDR3 is TGTGCCAGCAGCCAAGGGTCCGGCCGTTACGAGCAGTACTTC. Its translation: CASSQGSGRYEQYF.

The chain links TRBV28 to TRBJ1-5, with a weak D call TRBD1 (6 bases). Trimming cost V 6 bases and J 3 bases, with 12 bases left between them. CDR1 is MDHEN, CDR2 SYDVKM, per germline. This CDR3 spans 14 amino acids. This CDR3 reads CASRGGRDNQPQHF. The CDR3 nucleotides are TGTGCCAGCAGGGGGGGGCGGGACAATCAGCCCCAGCATTTT.

The rearrangement uses TRBV5-4 and TRBJ2-7; 11 bases align to TRBD1. From germline, CDR1 is SGHNT and CDR2 YYREEE (reference sequence). CDR3 length: 16 residues. V shed 3 bases, J shed 3 bases, and the junction held 8 bases outside the gene matches. The DNA for the CDR3 is TGTGCCAGCAGCTCGCCGGACAGGGGGCTCCACTACGAGCAGTACTTC. This encodes CASSSPDRGLHYEQYF.

V usage is TRBV5-6 and J usage is TRBJ1-4; D unresolved. This CDR3 has 16 amino acids. The V and J ends lost 0 bases and 4 bases respectively, with 13 bases between them. Germline values: CDR1 SGHDT, CDR2 YYEEEE. The CDR3 region has the DNA TGTGCCAGCAGCTTGGGCAGGTACCGCAATAATGAAAAACTGTTTTTT. It encodes CASSLGRYRNNEKLFF.

J is TRBJ1-2 and V is TRBV7-3; 7 bases fit TRBD1. Germline V lookup: CDR1 SGHTA, CDR2 FQGTGA. The CDR3 consists of 13 residues. Trimming at V came to 5 bases and at J to 3 bases, leaving 3 bases not matched to a gene. The chain's CDR3 is CASSPGQHYGYTF. CDR3 bases: TGTGCCAGCAGCCCGGGACAGCACTATGGCTACACCTTC.

This sequence joins TRBV6-1 and TRBJ1-4, with D possibly being TRBD1 (5 bases). V was cut by 11 bases and J by 8 bases, with 21 bases left in between. The germline V gene has CDR1 MNHNS and CDR2 SASEGT. The CDR3 covers 14 residues. CDR3 region: CAEAGKGFNEKLFF. Written as DNA, the CDR3 is TGTGCCGAGGCAGGGAAGGGCTTTAACGAAAAACTGTTTTTT.

The chain links TRBV19 to TRBJ2-3; D tentatively reads TRBD1 or TRBD2 (6 bases each). Deletions cut 9 bases from V and 6 bases from J, with 16 bases between. Looked up from germline, CDR1 is LNHDA and CDR2 is SQIVND (reference sequence). CDR3 size: 13 residues. CDR3 protein: CASAPGAGDTQYF. The CDR3 DNA is TGTGCCAGCGCCCCAGGGGCGGGGGATACGCAGTATTTT.

The chain has TRBV27 and TRBJ1-2; unclear D gene. The CDR3 contains 14 residues. Deletions cut 3 bases from V and 5 bases from J, with 13 bases between. Per germline, CDR1 MNHEY and CDR2 SMNVEV (reference sequence). The CDR3 here is CASSFNAGFYGYTF. For the CDR3, the DNA is TGTGCCAGCAGTTTTAACGCCGGGTTTTATGGCTACACCTTC.

The genes are TRBV7-8 and TRBJ2-7; TRBD2 aligns across 10 bases. This CDR3 has 15 residues. Germline V gene data show CDR1 as SGHVS and CDR2 as FQNEAQ. With V trimmed by 5 bases and J by 2 bases, 6 bases remained unmatched. The CDR3 DNA reads as TGTGCCAGCAGCGAGGGACTAGCGATCACCTACGAGCAGTACTTC. Protein: CASSEGLAITYEQYF.

The rearrangement links TRBV19 to TRBJ1-4; 9 nucleotides align to TRBD1. V dropped 3 bases and J dropped 8; count of bases not matched to a gene: 4. The germline V gene encodes CDR1 LNHDA and CDR2 SQIVND (reference sequence). The CDR3 covers 14 residues. CDR3 in amino acids: CASSIRGQGEKLFF. CDR3 nucleotides: TGTGCCAGTAGTATCCGGGGACAGGGAGAAAAACTGTTTTTT.

Only one count was recorded for this clone. The chain uses TRBV9 and TRBJ2-7, with a weak D call TRBD1 (5 bases). CDR3 length: 14 amino acids. V was clipped by 0 bases and J by 8 bases, with 15 bases between them. From germline, CDR1 is SGDLS and CDR2 YYNGEE. CDR3 DNA: TGTGCCAGCAGCGTAGCTCACCAGGGCATCCAGCAGTACTTC. Translating gives CASSVAHQGIQQYF.

The table lists this clone with a few counts. The CDR3 here is CASSLATGNTEAFF. The CDR3 bases are TGTGCCAGCAGTTTAGCAACGGGGAACACTGAAGCTTTCTTT. The chain links TRBV27 to TRBJ1-1; D uncertain. Germline V CDR1 and CDR2: MNHEY, SMNVEV (reference sequence). V lost 2 bases to trimming and J lost 1 base, with 8 bases between them. This CDR3 is built from 14 residues.

The CDR3, as DNA: TGTGCCAGCAGCTCTCTGAACAGGAACACTGAAGCTTTCTTT. It yields the protein CASSSLNRNTEAFF. The genes are TRBV7-2 and TRBJ1-1, with D unresolved. The CDR3 spans 14 residues. CDR1 is SGHTA, CDR2 FQGNSA, per germline. V lost 4 bases and J 1 base, leaving 10 bases between the germline ends.

The chain joins TRBV7-7 to TRBJ2-1; 11 bases are shared with TRBD2. V was pared by 5 bases and J by 1 base, with 22 bases of the junction left unmatched. The germline CDR1 and CDR2 sequences are SSHAT and FNYEAQ (reference sequence). The CDR3 sequence is 22 residues long. This CDR3 is CASSPKPLISGRALSSYNEQFF. The DNA for the CDR3 is TGTGCCAGCAGCCCGAAGCCACTGATTAGCGGGAGGGCCCTCTCGTCCTACAATGAGCAGTTCTTC.

The rearrangement joins TRBV7-2 to TRBJ2-7; D is uncertain. Germline V gene data show CDR1 as SGHTA and CDR2 as FQGNSA. Trimming cost V 1 base and J 10 bases, with 14 bases left between them. This CDR3 has 13 residues. The CDR3 sequence is CASSLELGRQQYF. CDR3 in DNA: TGTGCCAGCAGCTTAGAACTCGGGCGGCAACAGTACTTC.